The source of this TCR beta chain is a study of blood T cells in healthy people across ages. Then a second PCR, running about 6 to 12 cycles, was carried out with a sample-barcoded 5' primer and a J-beta primer mix. Each cDNA molecule was tagged by a template-switch adaptor with 12 random nucleotides. In TCRdb, the 5' RACE reads were re-called with MiXCR into one record per CDR3 protein. The data show around 670,000 distinct CDR3 sequences, under 30% seen once. This clonotype was seen a handful of times. Germline CDR1 is MNHEY and CDR2 is SVGAGI. V was trimmed by 5 bases and J by 1 base, leaving 12 bases between them. CDR3 length equals 16 residues. The study recruited healthy Caucasian donors from Russia who were aged about 6 to 90.

Source material: blood. This TCR was sampled from an elderly woman in good health. This chain links TRBV6-5 with TRBJ1-6, with D possibly being TRBD1 (6 bases). CDR3 protein: CASSSGGTSYNSPLHF. DNA for the CDR3: TGTGCCAGCAGTAGCGGGGGCACTTCCTATAATTCACCCCTCCACTTT.